The 4 T cell receptor beta chains below all came from one sample that was sequenced in a study of PD-1 blockade in mismatch repair-deficient tumors. Data came from immunoSEQ multiplex PCR; TCRdb stores just in-frame clones and leaves some out. The table shows roughly 130,000 clones, with 88% occurring only once. The sample here was peripheral blood, taken 70 to 73 weeks after starting pembrolizumab. The receptors were sampled from an adult with mismatch repair-deficient cancer.

The chain employs TRBV4-2 and TRBJ2-1, with 13 positions matching TRBD2. The germline V gene encodes CDR1 LGHNA and CDR2 YNFKEQ. V gave up 0 bases and J gave up 0 bases; unmatched junction bases: 11. The CDR3 sequence is 21 residues long. The CDR3 sequence: CASSQERLAGGFWSSYNEQFF. The DNA for the CDR3 is TGTGCCAGCAGCCAAGAAAGACTAGCGGGAGGTTTCTGGAGCTCCTACAATGAGCAGTTCTTC.

The DNA for the CDR3 is TGTGCCAGCAGTTCCTCGGGGGGACAGGGGATCCACAATGAGCAGTTCTTC. Amino acids: CASSSSGGQGIHNEQFF. This chain uses TRBV27 with TRBJ2-1; 10 bases fit TRBD1. This CDR3 comprises 17 residues. Trimming cost V 4 bases and J 5 bases; bases outside gene matches: 11. Germline lookup yields CDR1 MNHEY and CDR2 SMNVEV (reference sequence).

The rearrangement joins TRBV6-4 to TRBJ2-3; D possibly corresponds to TRBD2 (6 bases). The CDR3 has 15 residues. Germline lookup yields CDR1 MRHNA and CDR2 SNTAGT. Deletions cut 0 bases from V and 6 bases from J, with 13 bases between. CDR3 amino acids: CASSDSAGSQDTQYF. CDR3 bases: TGTGCCAGCAGTGACTCGGCGGGGAGCCAGGATACGCAGTATTTT.

The chain is built from TRBV28 and TRBJ2-7; the D is unclear. The CDR3 is 16 amino acids. Germline loops: CDR1 MDHEN, CDR2 SYDVKM. Trimming left V 2 bases short and J 0 bases short, with 14 bases between. The CDR3 nucleotides are TGTGCCAGCAGTTTAAGAACTGGCGGTCTCTCCTACGAGCAGTACTTC. Translation gives CASSLRTGGLSYEQYF.